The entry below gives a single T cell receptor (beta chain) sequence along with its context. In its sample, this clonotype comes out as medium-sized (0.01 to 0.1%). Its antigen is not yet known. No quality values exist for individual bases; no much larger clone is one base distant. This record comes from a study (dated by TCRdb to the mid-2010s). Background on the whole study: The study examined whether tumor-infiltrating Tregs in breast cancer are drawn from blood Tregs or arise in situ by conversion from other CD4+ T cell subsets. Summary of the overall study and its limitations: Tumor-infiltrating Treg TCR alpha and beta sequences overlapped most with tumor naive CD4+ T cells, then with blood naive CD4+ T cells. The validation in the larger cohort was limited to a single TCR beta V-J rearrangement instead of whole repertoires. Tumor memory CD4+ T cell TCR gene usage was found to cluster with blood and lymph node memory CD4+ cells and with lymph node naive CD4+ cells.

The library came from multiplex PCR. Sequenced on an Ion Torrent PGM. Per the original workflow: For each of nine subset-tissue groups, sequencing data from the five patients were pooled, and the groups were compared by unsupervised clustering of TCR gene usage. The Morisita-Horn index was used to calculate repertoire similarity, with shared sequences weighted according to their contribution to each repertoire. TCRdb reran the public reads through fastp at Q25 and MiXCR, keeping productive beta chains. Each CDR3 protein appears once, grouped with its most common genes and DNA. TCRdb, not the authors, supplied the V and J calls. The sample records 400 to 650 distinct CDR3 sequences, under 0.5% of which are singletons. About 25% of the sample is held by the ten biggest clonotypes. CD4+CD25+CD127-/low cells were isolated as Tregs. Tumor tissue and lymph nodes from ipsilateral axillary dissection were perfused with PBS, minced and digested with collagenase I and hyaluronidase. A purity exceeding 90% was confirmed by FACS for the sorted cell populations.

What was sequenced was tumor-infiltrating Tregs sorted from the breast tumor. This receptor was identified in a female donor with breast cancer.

The nucleotide sequence reads TGTGCCAGCAGCCCCTCCATGGGAATAGAACGAGGCTACACCTTC. Translated, this gives CASSPSMGIERGYTF. This receptor chain uses TRBV12-3 or TRBV12-4 and TRBJ1-2, with no confident D gene call. The CDR3 runs 15 residues from the cysteine to the phenylalanine. The sequence is cut down to CDR3 DNA, 45 bases in frame from base 1. V loses 6 bases of germline sequence and J loses 8 bases, and the interval between the two ends is 22 bases.